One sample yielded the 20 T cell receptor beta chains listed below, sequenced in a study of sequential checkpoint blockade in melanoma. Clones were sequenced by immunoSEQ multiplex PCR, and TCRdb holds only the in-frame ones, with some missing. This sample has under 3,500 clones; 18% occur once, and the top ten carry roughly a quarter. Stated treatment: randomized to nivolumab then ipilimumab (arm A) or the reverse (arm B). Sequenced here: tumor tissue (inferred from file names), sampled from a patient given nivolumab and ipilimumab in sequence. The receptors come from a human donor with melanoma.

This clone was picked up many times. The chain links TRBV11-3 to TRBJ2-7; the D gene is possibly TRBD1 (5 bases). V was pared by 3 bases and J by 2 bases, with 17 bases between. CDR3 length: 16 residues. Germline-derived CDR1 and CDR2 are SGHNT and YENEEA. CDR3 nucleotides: TGTGCCAGCAGCTTGGCCTCACAGGTCTTCACCTACGAGCAGTACTTC. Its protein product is CASSLASQVFTYEQYF.

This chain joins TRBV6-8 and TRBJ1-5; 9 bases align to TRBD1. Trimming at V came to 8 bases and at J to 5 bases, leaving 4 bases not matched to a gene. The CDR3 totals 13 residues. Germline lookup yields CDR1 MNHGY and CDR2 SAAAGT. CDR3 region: CASWDRDHQPQHF. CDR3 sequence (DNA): TGTGCCAGCTGGGACAGGGACCATCAGCCCCAGCATTTT.

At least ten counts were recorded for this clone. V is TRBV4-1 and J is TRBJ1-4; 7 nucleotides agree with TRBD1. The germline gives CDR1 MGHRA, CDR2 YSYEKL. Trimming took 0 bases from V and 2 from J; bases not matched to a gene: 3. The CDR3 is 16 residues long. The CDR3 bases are TGCGCCAGCAGCCAAGATAGGGGGCGGACTAATGAAAAACTGTTTTTT. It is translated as CASSQDRGRTNEKLFF.

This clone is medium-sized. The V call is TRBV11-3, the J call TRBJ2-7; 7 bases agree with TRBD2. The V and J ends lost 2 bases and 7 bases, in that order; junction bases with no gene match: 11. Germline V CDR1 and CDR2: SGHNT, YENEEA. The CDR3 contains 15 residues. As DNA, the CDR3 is TGTGCCAGCAGCTTACAGGGCGGGAGTTTGGGGGAGCAGTACTTC. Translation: CASSLQGGSLGEQYF.

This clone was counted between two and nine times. CDR3 sequence reads: CATSRGFLTGELFF. In nucleotides, the CDR3 is TGTGCCACCAGCAGAGGCTTCCTCACCGGGGAGCTGTTTTTT. The chain couples TRBV15 to TRBJ2-2; the D is unclear. Germline values: CDR1 LNHNV, CDR2 YYDKDF (reference sequence). This CDR3 has 14 residues. Trimming removed 1 base at V and 4 bases at J, with 7 bases between.

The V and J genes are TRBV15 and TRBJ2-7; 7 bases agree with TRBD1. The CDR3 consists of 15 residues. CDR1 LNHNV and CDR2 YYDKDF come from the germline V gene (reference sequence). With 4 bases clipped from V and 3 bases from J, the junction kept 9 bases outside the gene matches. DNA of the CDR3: TGTGCCACCAGCAAACCGACAGGGAAGCTCTACGAGCAGTACTTC. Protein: CATSKPTGKLYEQYF.

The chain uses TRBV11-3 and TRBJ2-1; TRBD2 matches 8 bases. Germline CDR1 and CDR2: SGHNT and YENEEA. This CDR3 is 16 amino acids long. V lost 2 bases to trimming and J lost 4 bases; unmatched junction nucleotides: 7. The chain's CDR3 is CASSLTAGGLYNEQFF. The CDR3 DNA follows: TGTGCCAGCAGCTTAACCGCGGGAGGTCTTTACAATGAGCAGTTCTTC.

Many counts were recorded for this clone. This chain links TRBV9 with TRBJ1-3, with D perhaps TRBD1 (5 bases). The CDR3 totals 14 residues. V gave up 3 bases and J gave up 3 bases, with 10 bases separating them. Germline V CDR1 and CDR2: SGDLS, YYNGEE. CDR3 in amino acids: CASSAKGFGNTIYF. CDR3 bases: TGTGCCAGCAGCGCAAAGGGGTTTGGAAACACCATATATTTT. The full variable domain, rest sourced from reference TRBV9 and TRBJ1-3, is DSGVTQTPKHLITATGQRVTLRCSPRSGDLSVYWYQQSLDQGLQFLIQYYNGEERAKGNILERFSAQQFPDLHSELNLSSLELGDSALYFCASSAKGFGNTIYFGEGSWLTVV.

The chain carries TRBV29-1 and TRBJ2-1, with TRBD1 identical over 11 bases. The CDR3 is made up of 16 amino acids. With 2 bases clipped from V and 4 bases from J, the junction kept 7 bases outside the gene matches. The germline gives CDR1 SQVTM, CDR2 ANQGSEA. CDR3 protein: CSVERRDRGNYNEQFF. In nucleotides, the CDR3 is TGCAGCGTTGAAAGGAGGGACAGGGGGAATTACAATGAGCAGTTCTTC.

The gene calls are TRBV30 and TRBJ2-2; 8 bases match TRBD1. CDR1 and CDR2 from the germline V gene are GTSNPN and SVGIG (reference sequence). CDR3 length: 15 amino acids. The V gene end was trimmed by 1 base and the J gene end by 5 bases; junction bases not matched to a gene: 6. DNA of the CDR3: TGTGCCTGGAGTGCGTTCAGGGGGCGGACCGGGGAGCTGTTTTTT. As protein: CAWSAFRGRTGELFF.

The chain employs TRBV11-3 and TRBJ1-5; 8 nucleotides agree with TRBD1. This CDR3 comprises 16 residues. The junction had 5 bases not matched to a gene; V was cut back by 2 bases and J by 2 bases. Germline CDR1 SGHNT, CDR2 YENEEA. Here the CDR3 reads CASSLSGGGGNQPQHF. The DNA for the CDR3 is TGTGCCAGCAGCTTATCAGGGGGCGGGGGCAATCAGCCCCAGCATTTT.

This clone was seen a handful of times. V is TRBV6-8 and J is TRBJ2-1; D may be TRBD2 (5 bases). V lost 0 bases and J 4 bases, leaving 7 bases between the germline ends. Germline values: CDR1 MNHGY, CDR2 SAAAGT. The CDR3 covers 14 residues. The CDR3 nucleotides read TGTGCCAGCAGTTACTCGAGAGGGTACAATGAGCAGTTCTTC. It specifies CASSYSRGYNEQFF.

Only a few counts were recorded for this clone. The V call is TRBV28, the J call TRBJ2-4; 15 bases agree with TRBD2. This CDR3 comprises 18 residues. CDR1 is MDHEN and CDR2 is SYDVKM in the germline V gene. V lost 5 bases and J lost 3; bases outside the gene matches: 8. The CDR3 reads CASSVGLAGGFGKNIQYF. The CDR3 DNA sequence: TGTGCCAGCAGTGTTGGACTAGCGGGAGGGTTTGGCAAAAACATTCAGTACTTC.

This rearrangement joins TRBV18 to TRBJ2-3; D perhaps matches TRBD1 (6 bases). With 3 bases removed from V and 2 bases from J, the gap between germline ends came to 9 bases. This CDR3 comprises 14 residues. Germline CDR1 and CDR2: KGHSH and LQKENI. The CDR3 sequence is CASSPGTNTDTQYF. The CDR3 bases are TGTGCCAGCTCACCCGGGACAAACACAGATACGCAGTATTTT.

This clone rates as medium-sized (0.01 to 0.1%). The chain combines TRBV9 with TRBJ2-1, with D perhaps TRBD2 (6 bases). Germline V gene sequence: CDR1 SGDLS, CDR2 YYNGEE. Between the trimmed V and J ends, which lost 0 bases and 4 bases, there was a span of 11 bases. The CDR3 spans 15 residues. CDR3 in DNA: TGTGCCAGCAGCGTAGCCGGGGAGGTTTACAATGAGCAGTTCTTC. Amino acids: CASSVAGEVYNEQFF.

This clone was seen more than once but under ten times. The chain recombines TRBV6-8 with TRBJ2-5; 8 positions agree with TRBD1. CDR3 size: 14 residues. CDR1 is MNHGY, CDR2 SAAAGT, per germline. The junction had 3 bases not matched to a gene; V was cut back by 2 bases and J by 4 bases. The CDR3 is CASSYPGQGETQYF. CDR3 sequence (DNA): TGTGCCAGCAGTTACCCAGGACAGGGAGAGACCCAGTACTTC.

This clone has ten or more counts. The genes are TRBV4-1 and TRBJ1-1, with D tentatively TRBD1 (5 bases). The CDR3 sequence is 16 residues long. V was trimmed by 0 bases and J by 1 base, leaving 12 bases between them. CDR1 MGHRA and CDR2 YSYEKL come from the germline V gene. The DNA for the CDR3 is TGCGCCAGCAGCCAAGATCGGTCACAGGCGAACACTGAAGCTTTCTTT. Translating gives CASSQDRSQANTEAFF.

The CDR3 spells CASSRLISYNEQFF. For the CDR3, the DNA is TGTGCCAGCAGCCGACTTATCTCCTACAATGAGCAGTTCTTC. J is TRBJ2-1 and V is TRBV25-1; no reliable D call. This CDR3 has 14 residues. V shed 6 bases and J shed 0 bases, with 9 bases lying between them. Germline V gene data show CDR1 as MGHDK and CDR2 as SYGVNS.

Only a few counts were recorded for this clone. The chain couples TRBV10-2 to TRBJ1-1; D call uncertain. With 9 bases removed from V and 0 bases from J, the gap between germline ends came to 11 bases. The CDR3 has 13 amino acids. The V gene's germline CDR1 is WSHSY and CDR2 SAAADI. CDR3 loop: CASAPDLNTEAFF. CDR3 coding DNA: TGCGCCAGTGCGCCGGACCTGAACACTGAAGCTTTCTTT.

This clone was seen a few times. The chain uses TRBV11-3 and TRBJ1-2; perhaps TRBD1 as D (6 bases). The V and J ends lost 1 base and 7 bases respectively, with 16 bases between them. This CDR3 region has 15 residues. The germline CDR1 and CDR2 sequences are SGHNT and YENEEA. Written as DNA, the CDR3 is TGTGCCAGCAGCTTAGTCCGACAGGACGCTGGTGGCTACACCTTC. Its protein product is CASSLVRQDAGGYTF.